This T cell receptor (beta chain) derives from a study of T cell repertoires in cytomegalovirus infection. Looking at the study overall: Public TCR beta signature analysis indicated the presence of both CMV infection and matching HLA type.

Study results and limitations: Clonotypes of TCR beta that were HLA-C-restricted and CMV-specific dominated the ex vivo response. Carriers of CMV plus the relevant HLA were identified by cumulative public TCR beta family frequency.

This CDR3 comprises 18 residues. Trimming cost V 5 bases and J 0 bases, with 20 bases left between them. This clonotype was recorded many times. Its antigen is still unknown. One entry per CDR3 protein, called by TCRdb with MiXCR from the reads. The profile covers hundreds of thousands of distinct CDR3 sequences, with over 25% appearing a single time and 9.5% to 15% taken by the ten largest. The gene calls are TRBV12-3 or TRBV12-4 and TRBJ2-1; D tentatively fits TRBD1 or TRBD2 (5 bases each). The sample here was cultured CD8+ T cells from PBMCs, taken from culture after CMV antigen stimulation. The receptor was derived from a human donor in good health (CMV status not recorded). Some clones in this sample may be carry-over from other donors' samples. Written as DNA, the CDR3 is TGTGCCAGCAGTCTCTCCACTGGGGGAGAAAGCTCCTACAATGAGCAGTTCTTC. It yields the protein CASSLSTGGESSYNEQFF.